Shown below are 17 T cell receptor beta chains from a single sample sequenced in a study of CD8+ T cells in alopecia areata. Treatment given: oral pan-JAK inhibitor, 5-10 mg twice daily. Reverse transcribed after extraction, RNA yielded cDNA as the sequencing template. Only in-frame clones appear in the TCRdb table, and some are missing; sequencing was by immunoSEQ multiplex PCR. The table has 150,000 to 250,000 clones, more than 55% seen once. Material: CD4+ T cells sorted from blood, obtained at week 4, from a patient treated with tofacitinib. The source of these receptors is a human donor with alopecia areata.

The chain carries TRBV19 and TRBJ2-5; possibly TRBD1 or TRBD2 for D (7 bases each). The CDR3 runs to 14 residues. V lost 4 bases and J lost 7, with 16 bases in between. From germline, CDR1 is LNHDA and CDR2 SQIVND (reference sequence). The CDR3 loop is CASSKTGTGGTQYF. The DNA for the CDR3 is TGTGCCAGTAGTAAGACAGGGACGGGAGGGACCCAGTACTTC.

CDR3 loop: CASSGTSAYNEQFF. CDR3 DNA: TGCGCCAGCAGCGGCACTAGCGCCTACAATGAGCAGTTCTTC. The V and J genes are TRBV5-1 and TRBJ2-1; 7 bases map to TRBD2. V was clipped by 4 bases and J by 2 bases; unmatched bases: 3. This CDR3 is built from 14 residues. CDR1 SGHRS and CDR2 YFSETQ come from the germline V gene.

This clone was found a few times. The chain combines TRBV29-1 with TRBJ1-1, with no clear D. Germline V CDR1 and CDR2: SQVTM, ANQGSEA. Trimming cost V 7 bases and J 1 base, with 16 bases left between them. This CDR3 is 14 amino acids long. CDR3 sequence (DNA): TGCAGCGCGGCCTTGCTTAGTGGGAACACTGAAGCTTTCTTT. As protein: CSAALLSGNTEAFF.

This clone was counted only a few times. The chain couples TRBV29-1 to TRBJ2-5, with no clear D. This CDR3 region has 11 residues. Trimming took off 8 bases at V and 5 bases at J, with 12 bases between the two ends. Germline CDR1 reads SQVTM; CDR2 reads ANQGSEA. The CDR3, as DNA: TGCAGCCTCGAAAGTAGGGAGACCCAGTACTTC. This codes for CSLESRETQYF.

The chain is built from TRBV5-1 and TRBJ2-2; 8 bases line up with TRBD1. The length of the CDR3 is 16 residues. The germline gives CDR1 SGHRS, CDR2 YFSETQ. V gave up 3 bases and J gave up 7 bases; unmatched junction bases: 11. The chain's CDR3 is CASSSTGQGGGGELFF. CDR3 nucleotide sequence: TGCGCCAGCAGCTCAACCGGACAGGGCGGTGGCGGGGAGCTGTTTTTT.

CDR3 protein: CSVEDREWETQYF. In nucleotides, the CDR3 is TGCAGCGTTGAAGATCGGGAGTGGGAGACCCAGTACTTC. The genes are TRBV29-1 and TRBJ2-5; TRBD2 is a possible D gene (6 bases). The V and J ends lost 0 bases and 5 bases respectively, with 10 bases between them. The CDR3 has 13 residues. The germline V gene has CDR1 SQVTM and CDR2 ANQGSEA.

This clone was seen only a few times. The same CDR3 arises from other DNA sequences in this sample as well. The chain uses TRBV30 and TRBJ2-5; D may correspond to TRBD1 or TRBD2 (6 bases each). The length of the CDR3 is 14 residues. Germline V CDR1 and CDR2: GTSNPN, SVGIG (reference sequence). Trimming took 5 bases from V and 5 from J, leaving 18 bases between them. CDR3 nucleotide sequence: TGTGCCTGGGGGACGGATGGGGGGCACGAGACCCAGTACTTC. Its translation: CAWGTDGGHETQYF. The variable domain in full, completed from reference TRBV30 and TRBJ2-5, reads SQTIHQWPATLVQPVGSPLSLECTVEGTSNPNLYWYRQAAGRGLQLLFYSVGIGQISSEVPQNLSASRPQDRQFILSSKKLLLSDSGFYLCAWGTDGGHETQYFGPGTRLLVL.

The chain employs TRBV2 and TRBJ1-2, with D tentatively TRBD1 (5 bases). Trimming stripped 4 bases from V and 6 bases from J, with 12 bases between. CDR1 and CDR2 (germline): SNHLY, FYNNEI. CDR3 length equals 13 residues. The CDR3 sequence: CASSALAGHGYTF. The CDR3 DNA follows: TGTGCCAGCAGTGCGCTTGCAGGGCATGGCTACACCTTC.

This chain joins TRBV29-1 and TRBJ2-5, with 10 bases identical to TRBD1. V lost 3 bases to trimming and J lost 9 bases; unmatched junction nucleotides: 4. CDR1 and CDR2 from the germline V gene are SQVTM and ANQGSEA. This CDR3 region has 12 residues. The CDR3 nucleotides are TGCAGCGTTGACGGGACAGGGGAGGCCCAGTACTTC. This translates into CSVDGTGEAQYF.

DNA of the CDR3: TGTGCCAGCAGTTACCGGACACCGCACACTGAAGCTTTCTTT. As protein: CASSYRTPHTEAFF. The V and J genes are TRBV6-5 and TRBJ1-1; maybe TRBD1 (5 bases). The CDR3 is 14 residues long. V lost 2 bases and J 3 bases, leaving 10 bases between the germline ends. Germline V gene lookup returns CDR1 MNHEY and CDR2 SVGAGI.

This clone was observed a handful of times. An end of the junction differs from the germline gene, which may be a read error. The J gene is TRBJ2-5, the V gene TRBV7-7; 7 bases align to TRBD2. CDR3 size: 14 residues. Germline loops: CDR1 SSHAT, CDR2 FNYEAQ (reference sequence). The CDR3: CASSGKVHGETQYF. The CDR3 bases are TGTGCTAGCAGCGGGAAGGTCCATGGGGAGACCCAGTACTTC.

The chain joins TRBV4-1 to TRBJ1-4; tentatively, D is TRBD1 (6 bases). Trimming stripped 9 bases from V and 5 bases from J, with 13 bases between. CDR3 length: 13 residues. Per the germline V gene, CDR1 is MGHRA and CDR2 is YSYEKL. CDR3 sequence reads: CASSRGANEKLFF. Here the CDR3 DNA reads TGCGCCAGTAGTCGGGGGGCAAATGAAAAACTGTTTTTT.

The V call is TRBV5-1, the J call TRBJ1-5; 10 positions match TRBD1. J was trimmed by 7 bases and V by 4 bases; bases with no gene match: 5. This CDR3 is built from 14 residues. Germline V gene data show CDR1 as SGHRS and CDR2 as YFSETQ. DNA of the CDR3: TGCGCCAGCAGCGAGGGACAGGGGTGGCAGCCCCAGCATTTT. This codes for CASSEGQGWQPQHF.

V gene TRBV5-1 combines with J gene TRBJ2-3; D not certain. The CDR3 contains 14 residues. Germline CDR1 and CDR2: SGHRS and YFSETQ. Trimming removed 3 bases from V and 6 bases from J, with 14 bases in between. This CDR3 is CASSWVRQDDTQYF. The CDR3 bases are TGCGCCAGCAGCTGGGTGAGGCAAGACGATACGCAGTATTTT.

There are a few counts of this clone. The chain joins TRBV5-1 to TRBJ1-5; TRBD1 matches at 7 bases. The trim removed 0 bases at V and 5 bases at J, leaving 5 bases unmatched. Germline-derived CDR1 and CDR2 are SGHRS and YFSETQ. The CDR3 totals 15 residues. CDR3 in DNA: TGCGCCAGCAGCTTGGAAGGGGGCGGGGATCAGCCCCAGCATTTT. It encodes CASSLEGGGDQPQHF. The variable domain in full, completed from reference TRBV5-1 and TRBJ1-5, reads KAGVTQTPRYLIKTRGQQVTLSCSPISGHRSVSWYQQTPGQGLQFLFEYFSETQRNKGNFPGRFSGRQFSNSRSEMNVSTLELGDSALYLCASSLEGGGDQPQHFGDGTRLSIL.

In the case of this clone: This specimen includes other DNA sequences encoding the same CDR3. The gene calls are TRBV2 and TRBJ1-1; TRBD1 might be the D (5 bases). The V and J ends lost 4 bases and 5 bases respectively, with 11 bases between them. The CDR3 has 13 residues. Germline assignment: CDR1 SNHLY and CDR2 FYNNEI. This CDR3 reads CASSGQGGTEAFF. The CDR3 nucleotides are TGTGCCAGCAGTGGCCAGGGTGGTACTGAAGCTTTCTTT.

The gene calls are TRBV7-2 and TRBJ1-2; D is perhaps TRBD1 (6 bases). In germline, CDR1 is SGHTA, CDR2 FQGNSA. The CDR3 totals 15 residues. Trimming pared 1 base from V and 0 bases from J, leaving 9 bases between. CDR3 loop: CASSLGGGTNYGYTF. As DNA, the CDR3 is TGTGCCAGCAGCTTAGGAGGGGGGACTAACTATGGCTACACCTTC.